This T cell receptor (beta chain) was identified in a study of blood T cell repertoires in COVID-19. Study details: Acute-phase and convalescent COVID-19 samples originated in the United States, Italy and Spain. Sources were T cells, B-cell-depleted T cells, or PBMCs; the material itself was cDNA or gDNA.

CDR3 length: 13 amino acids. CDR1 is LGHNT and CDR2 is FRNRAP in the germline V gene. The V end lost 7 bases, the J end lost 5 bases, and 12 bases lay between the germline ends. In the original processing: Quantification of nucleated cells was approximated via reference gene primer amplification. The protocol was immunoSEQ multiplex PCR, while the TCRdb copy is restricted to in-frame clones and leaves out a portion. Clone size and the V and J calls come from that table; the DNA yielded D and trimming. Seen here are approximately 270,000 clones, less than 95% observed once, and the top ten hold approximately 3%. Membership in each cohort depended on participant-reported clinical history.

The V call is TRBV12-5, the J call TRBJ2-1; D gene unclear. Specimen: PBMCs or T cells enriched from blood (not recorded which). This receptor was identified in a man aged 35-49 years who had been exposed to COVID-19. The CDR3 is CASAGVEHNEQFF. CDR3 sequence (DNA): TGTGCTAGTGCTGGAGTCGAGCACAATGAGCAGTTCTTC.